This TCR beta chain was sequenced for a study of spatial heterogeneity in lung cancer. This clonotype appeared a few times. Documented time point: sample taken at primary tumor resection. Whole RNA obtained from tumor, nontumor lung or frozen PBMC underwent sequencing without sorting. V gave up 0 bases and J gave up 4 bases, with 7 bases separating them. The CDR3 runs 14 residues. Germline loops: CDR1 MGHRA, CDR2 YSYEKL. TCRdb recomputed calls from the 5' RACE reads with MiXCR, one row per CDR3 protein. The repertoire consists of tens of thousands of distinct CDR3 sequences, with approximately 21% occurring once and the leading ten covering 6.2%.

Sequenced here: PBMCs, sampled at surgery. This TCR derives from a male donor with early-stage non-small cell lung cancer. The chain has TRBV4-1 and TRBJ1-5; D not certain. CDR3 amino acids: CASSQEDQNQPQHF. CDR3 coding DNA: TGCGCCAGCAGCCAAGAAGACCAGAATCAGCCCCAGCATTTT.